The 9 T cell receptor beta chains below were found in one sample sequenced in a study of chemoradiotherapy in HPV16-positive cancers. Repertoires were generated with immunoSEQ multiplex PCR, while TCRdb's copy carries only in-frame clones and drops some. Seen here are about 10,000 clones, about 80% observed once, and the top ten hold roughly 14%. The sample in question was tumor tissue, obtained from a patient who underwent chemoradiotherapy. Receptor source: a human donor with HPV-associated anogenital cancer.

The chain is built from TRBV6-5 and TRBJ1-5; perhaps TRBD1 as D (5 bases). The CDR3 is made up of 13 amino acids. Per germline, CDR1 MNHEY and CDR2 SVGAGI. V was shortened by 2 bases and J by 7 bases, with 9 bases between the two germline ends. CDR3 sequence: CASSYLRDQPQHF. The CDR3 DNA reads as TGTGCCAGCAGTTACCTCAGGGACCAGCCCCAGCATTTT.

This sequence joins TRBV2 and TRBJ2-1, with 8 bases aligning to TRBD1. The V gene end was trimmed by 4 bases and the J gene end by 7 bases; junction bases not matched to a gene: 6. The CDR3 extends over 14 amino acids. In germline, CDR1 is SNHLY, CDR2 FYNNEI. In nucleotides, the CDR3 is TGTGCCAGCAGTGTGGGCAGGGGGCAAAATGAGCAGTTCTTC. Encoded protein: CASSVGRGQNEQFF.

The chain uses TRBV27 and TRBJ2-7; tentative D call: TRBD2 (6 bases). The CDR3 is 15 residues long. The V and J ends lost 5 bases and 6 bases respectively, with 20 bases between them. Germline V gene data show CDR1 as MNHEY and CDR2 as SMNVEV (reference sequence). CDR3 DNA sequence: TGTGCCAGCAGTCCATACACTGGTCCCGGGGGCGAGCAGTACTTC. This codes for CASSPYTGPGGEQYF.

In DNA form, the CDR3 reads TGTGCCAGCACTTCGGATGGGGATCAGCCCCAGCATTTT. Amino acid sequence: CASTSDGDQPQHF. V and J are TRBV2 and TRBJ1-5; D is ambiguous. Germline V gene lookup returns CDR1 SNHLY and CDR2 FYNNEI. V lost 7 bases and J lost 5, with 12 bases in between. The CDR3 extends over 13 amino acids.

This chain connects TRBV30 to TRBJ1-3, with 10 bases lining up with TRBD1. The germline V gene encodes CDR1 GTSNPN and CDR2 SVGIG (reference sequence). The CDR3 runs to 14 residues. With V trimmed by 4 bases and J by 4 bases, 4 bases remained unmatched. CDR3 bases: TGTGCCTGGATTGACAGGGGGCGAGGAAACACCATATATTTT. Residues: CAWIDRGRGNTIYF.

This clone has only one observation. The rearrangement joins TRBV5-5 to TRBJ1-4; 12 positions agree with TRBD1. The CDR3 totals 16 residues. Germline V gives CDR1 SGHKS, CDR2 YYEKEE (reference sequence). With V trimmed by 4 bases and J by 10 bases, 11 bases remained unmatched. The CDR3, as DNA: TGTGCCAGCAGCCCTAAGGTGGGACAGGGGGCAGGAAAACTGTTTTTT. Amino acids: CASSPKVGQGAGKLFF.

This clone was picked up a small number of times. The chain employs TRBV2 and TRBJ2-7, with D possibly matching TRBD1 (5 bases). The germline V gene has CDR1 SNHLY and CDR2 FYNNEI. The CDR3 spans 13 residues. Trimming removed 6 bases at V and 2 bases at J, with 11 bases between. The CDR3 region is CASSRQTTYEQYF. CDR3 bases: TGTGCCAGCAGCAGACAGACGACCTACGAGCAGTACTTC.

The J gene is TRBJ1-2, the V gene TRBV7-9; no clear D. The CDR3 contains 14 residues. The V and J ends lost 1 base and 4 bases respectively, with 10 bases between them. The germline V gene has CDR1 SEHNR and CDR2 FQNEAQ (reference sequence). The CDR3 sequence: CASSLGVWSYGYTF. The CDR3 bases are TGTGCCAGCAGCTTAGGGGTCTGGTCCTATGGCTACACCTTC.

The chain employs TRBV27 and TRBJ2-1; D gene unclear. Germline loops: CDR1 MNHEY, CDR2 SMNVEV (reference sequence). V was cut by 7 bases and J by 0 bases, with 10 bases left in between. This CDR3 comprises 14 residues. The DNA of the CDR3 is TGTGCCAGCAAGGTGGGGAACTCCTACAATGAGCAGTTCTTC. Its protein product is CASKVGNSYNEQFF.